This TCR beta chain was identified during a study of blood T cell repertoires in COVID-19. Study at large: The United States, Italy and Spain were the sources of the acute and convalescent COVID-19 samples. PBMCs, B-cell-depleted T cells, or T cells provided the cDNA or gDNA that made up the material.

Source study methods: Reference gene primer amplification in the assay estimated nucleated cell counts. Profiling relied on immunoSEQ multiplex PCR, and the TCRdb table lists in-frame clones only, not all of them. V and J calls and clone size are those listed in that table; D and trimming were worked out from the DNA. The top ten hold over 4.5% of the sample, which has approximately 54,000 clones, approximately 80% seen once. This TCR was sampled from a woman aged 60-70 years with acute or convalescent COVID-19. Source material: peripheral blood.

CDR3 in amino acids: CASSERASRPQHF. The CDR3 nucleotides read TGTGCCAGCAGCGAACGAGCCTCACGGCCCCAGCATTTT. V usage is TRBV5-6 and J usage is TRBJ1-5; D not resolved. Trimming removed 4 bases from V and 9 bases from J, with 14 bases in between. CDR3 size: 13 residues. Germline CDR1 reads SGHDT; CDR2 reads YYEEEE.